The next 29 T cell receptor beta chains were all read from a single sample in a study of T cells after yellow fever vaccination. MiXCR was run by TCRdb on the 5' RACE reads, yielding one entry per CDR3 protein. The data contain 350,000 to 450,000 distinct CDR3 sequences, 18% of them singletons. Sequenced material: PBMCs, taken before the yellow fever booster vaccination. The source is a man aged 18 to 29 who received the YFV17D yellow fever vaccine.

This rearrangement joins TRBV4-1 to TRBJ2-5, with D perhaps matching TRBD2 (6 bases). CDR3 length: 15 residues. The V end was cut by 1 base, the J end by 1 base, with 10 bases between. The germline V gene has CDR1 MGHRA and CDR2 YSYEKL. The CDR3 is CASSQGWGVQETQYF. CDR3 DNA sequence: TGCGCCAGCAGCCAAGGTTGGGGGGTCCAAGAGACCCAGTACTTC.

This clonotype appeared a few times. The CDR3 is CAWSYGQRHYEQYF. CDR3 in DNA: TGTGCCTGGAGTTATGGACAGCGACACTACGAGCAGTACTTC. The rearrangement uses TRBV30 and TRBJ2-7; D may be TRBD1 (6 bases). Germline V lookup: CDR1 GTSNPN, CDR2 SVGIG (reference sequence). V was shortened by 2 bases and J by 3 bases, with 14 bases between the two germline ends. CDR3 size: 14 residues.

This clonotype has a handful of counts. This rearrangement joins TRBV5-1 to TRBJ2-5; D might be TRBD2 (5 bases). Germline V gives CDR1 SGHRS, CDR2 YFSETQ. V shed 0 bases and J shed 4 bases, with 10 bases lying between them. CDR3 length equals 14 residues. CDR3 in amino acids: CASSLERVRETQYF. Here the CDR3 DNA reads TGCGCCAGCAGCTTGGAGAGGGTTAGAGAGACCCAGTACTTC.

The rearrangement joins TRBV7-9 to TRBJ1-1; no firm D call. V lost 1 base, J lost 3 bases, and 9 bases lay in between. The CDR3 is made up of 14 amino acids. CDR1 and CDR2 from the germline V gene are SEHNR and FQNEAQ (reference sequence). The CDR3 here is CASSLGLPDTEAFF. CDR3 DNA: TGTGCCAGCAGCTTAGGATTGCCCGACACTGAAGCTTTCTTT.

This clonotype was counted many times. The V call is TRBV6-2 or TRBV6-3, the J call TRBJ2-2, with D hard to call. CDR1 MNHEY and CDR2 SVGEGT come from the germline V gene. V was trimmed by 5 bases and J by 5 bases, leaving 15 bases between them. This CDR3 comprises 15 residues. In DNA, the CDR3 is TGTGCCAGCAGTCCTCCAAATTTACTTACCGGGGAGCTGTTTTTT. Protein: CASSPPNLLTGELFF.

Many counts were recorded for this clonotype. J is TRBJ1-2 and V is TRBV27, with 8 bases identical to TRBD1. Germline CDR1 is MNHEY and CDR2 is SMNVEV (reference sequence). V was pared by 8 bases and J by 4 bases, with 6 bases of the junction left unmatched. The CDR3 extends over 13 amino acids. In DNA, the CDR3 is TGTGCCAGCGGGGGGACAGGTCTCTATGGCTACACCTTC. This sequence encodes CASGGTGLYGYTF.

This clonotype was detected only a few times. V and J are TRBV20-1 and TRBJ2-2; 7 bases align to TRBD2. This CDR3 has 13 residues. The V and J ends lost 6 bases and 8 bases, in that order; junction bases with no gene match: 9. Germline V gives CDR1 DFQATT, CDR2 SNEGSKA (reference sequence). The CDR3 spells CSARTSPSGELFF. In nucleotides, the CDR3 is TGCAGTGCCAGGACTAGTCCATCGGGGGAGCTGTTTTTT.

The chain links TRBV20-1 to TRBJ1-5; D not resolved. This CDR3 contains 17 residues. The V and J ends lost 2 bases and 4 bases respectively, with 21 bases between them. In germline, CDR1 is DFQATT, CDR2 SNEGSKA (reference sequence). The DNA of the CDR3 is TGCAGTGCTAGACCCATTCGCGAAGGGTCTGGTAATCAGCCCCAGCATTTT. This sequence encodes CSARPIREGSGNQPQHF.

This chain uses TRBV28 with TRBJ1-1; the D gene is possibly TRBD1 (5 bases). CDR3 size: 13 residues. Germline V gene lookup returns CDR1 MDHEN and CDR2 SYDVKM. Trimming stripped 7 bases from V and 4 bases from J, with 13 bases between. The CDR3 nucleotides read TGTGCCAGCACCCTATATGGGACCACTGAAGCTTTCTTT. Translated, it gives CASTLYGTTEAFF.

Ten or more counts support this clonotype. The CDR3 DNA follows: TGTGCCAGTAGTATAGATCGAGGATGTCGGGACAGCTCCTACGAGCAGTACGTC. It yields the protein CASSIDRGCRDSSYEQYV. This chain joins TRBV19 and TRBJ2-7; 7 bases map to TRBD1. This CDR3 comprises 18 residues. CDR1 LNHDA and CDR2 SQIVND come from the germline V gene (reference sequence). Trimming took 0 bases from V and 0 from J; bases not matched to a gene: 11.

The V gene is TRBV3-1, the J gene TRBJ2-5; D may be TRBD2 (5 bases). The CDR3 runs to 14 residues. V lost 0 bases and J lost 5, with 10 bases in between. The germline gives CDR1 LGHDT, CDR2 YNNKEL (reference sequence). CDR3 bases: TGTGCCAGCAGCCAAGAGCGGGCTTCCGAGACCCAGTACTTC. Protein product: CASSQERASETQYF.

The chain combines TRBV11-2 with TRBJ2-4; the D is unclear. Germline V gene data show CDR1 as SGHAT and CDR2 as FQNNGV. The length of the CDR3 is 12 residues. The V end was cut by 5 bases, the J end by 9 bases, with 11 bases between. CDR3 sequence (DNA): TGTGCCAGCAGCCAGGCCCCGGGCATTCAGTACTTC. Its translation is CASSQAPGIQYF.

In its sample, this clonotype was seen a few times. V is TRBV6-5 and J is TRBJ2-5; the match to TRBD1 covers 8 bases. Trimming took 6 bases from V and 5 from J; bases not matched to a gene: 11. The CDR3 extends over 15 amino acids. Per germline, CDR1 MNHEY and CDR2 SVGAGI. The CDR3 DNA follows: TGTGCCAGCAGACGGACAGGGATAGGCCCGGAGACCCAGTACTTC. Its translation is CASRRTGIGPETQYF.

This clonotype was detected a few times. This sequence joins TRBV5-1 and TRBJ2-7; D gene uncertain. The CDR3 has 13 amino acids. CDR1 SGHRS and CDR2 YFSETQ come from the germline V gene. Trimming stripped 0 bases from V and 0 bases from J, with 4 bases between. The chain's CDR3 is CASSLGASYEQYF. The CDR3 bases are TGCGCCAGCAGCTTGGGAGCCTCCTACGAGCAGTACTTC.

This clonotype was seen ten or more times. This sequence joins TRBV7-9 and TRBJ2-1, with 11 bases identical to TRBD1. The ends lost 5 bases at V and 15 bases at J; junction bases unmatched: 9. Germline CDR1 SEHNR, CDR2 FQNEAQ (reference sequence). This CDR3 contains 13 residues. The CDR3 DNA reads TGTGCCAGCAGCCTCAACCTTGGACAGGGGGCGTTCTTC. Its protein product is CASSLNLGQGAFF. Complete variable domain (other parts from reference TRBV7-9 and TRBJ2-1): DTGVSQNPRHKITKRGQNVTFRCDPISEHNRLYWYRQTLGQGPEFLTYFQNEAQLEKSRLLSDRFSAERPKGSFSTLEIQRTEQGDSAMYLCASSLNLGQGAFFGPGTRLTVL.

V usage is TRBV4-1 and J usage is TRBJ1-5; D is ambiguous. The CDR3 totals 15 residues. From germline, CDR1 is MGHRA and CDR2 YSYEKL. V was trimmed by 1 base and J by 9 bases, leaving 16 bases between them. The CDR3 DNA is TGCGCCAGCAGCCAAGGGACGACTCTTAGGGTGCCCCAGCATTTT. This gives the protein CASSQGTTLRVPQHF.

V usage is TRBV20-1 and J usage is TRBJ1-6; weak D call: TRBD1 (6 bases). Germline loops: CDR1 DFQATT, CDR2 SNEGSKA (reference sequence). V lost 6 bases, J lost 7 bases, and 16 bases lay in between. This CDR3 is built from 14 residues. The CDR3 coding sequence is TGCAGTGCATCTTCTGGGGGCTCGAATTCACCCCTCCACTTT. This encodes CSASSGGSNSPLHF.

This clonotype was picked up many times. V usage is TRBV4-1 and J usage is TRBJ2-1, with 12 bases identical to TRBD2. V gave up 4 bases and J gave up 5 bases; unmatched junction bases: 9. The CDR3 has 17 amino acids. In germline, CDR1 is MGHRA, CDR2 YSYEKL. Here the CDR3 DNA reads TGCGCCAGCAGCCGTCGACTAGCGGGGGTGAACGACAATGAGCAGTTCTTC. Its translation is CASSRRLAGVNDNEQFF.

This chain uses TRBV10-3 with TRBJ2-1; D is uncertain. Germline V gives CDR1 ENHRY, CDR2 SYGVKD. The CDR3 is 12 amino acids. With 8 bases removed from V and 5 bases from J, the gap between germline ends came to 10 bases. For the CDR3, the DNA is TGTGCCATCTTAGCCCACCACAATGAGCAGTTCTTC. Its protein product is CAILAHHNEQFF.

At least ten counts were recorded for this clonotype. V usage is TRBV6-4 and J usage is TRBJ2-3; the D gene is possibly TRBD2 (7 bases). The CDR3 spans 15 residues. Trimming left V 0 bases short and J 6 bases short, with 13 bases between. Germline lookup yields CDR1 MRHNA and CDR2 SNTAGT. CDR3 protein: CASSDSIGGPDTQYF. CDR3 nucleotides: TGTGCCAGCAGTGACTCGATCGGGGGGCCGGATACGCAGTATTTT.

DNA for the CDR3: TGCGCCAGCAGCCAAGCGGGGAATAGCAATCAGCCCCAGCATTTT. Protein sequence: CASSQAGNSNQPQHF. This chain connects TRBV4-1 to TRBJ1-5; no clear D gene. The CDR3 loop spans 15 amino acids. Per the germline V gene, CDR1 is MGHRA and CDR2 is YSYEKL. Trimming took off 1 base at V and 0 bases at J, with 7 bases between the two ends.

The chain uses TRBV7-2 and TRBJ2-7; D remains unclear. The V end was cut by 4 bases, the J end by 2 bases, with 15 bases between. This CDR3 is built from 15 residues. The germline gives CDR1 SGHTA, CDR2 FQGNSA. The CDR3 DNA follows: TGTGCCAGCAGCTGCCCGCGGCCTCCTGCCTACGAGCAGTACGTC. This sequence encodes CASSCPRPPAYEQYV.

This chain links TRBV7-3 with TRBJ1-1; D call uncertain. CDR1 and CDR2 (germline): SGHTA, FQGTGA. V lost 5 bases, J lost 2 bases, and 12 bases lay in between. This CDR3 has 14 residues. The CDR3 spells CASSGRVLNTEAFF. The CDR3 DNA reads TGTGCCAGCAGCGGCCGGGTCCTAAACACTGAAGCTTTCTTT. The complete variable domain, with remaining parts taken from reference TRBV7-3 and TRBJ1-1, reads GAGVSQTPSNKVTEKGKYVELRCDPISGHTALYWYRQSLGQGPEFLIYFQGTGAADDSGLPNDRFFAVRPEGSVSTLKIQRTERGDSAVYLCASSGRVLNTEAFFGQGTRLTVV.

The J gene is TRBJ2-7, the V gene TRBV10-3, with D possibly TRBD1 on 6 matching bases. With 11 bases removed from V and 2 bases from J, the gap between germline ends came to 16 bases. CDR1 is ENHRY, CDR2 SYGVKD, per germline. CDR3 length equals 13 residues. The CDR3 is CASPGGVPYEQYF. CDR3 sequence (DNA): TGTGCCTCACCTGGGGGCGTTCCCTACGAGCAGTACTTC.

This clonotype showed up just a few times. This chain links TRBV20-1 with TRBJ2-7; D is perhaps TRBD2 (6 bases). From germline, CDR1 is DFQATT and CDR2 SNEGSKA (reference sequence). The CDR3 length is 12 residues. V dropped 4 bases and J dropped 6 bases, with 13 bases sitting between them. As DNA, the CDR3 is TGCAGTGCTACCGGAGGGGCAGGCGAGCAGTACTTC. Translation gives CSATGGAGEQYF.

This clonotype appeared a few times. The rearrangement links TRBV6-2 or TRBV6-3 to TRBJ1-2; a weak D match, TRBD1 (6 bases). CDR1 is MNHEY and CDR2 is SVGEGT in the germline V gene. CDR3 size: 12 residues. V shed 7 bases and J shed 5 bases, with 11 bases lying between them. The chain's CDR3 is CASTQGRYGYTF. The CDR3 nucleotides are TGTGCCAGCACACAGGGAAGATATGGCTACACCTTC.

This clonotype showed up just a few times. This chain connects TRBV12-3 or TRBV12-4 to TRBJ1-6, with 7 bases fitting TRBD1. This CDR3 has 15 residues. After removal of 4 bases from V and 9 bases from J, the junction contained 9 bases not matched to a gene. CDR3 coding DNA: TGTGCCAGCAGTTCCGGGGACAGACTGTTTTCACCCCTCCACTTT. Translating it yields CASSSGDRLFSPLHF.

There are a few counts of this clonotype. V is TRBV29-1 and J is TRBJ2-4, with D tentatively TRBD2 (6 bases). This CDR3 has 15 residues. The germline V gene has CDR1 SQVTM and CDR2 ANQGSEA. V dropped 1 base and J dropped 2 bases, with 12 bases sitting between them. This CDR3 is CSVEGGDGTKNIQYF. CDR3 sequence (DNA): TGCAGCGTTGAAGGGGGGGACGGGACCAAAAACATTCAGTACTTC.

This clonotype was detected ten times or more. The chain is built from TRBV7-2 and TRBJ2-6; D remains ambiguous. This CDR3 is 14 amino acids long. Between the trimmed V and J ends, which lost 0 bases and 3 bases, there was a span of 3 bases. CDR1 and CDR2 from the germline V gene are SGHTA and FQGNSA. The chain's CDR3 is CASSLAGGANVLTF. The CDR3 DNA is TGTGCCAGCAGCTTAGCCGGTGGGGCCAACGTCCTGACTTTC.